This T cell receptor (delta chain) was identified in a study of gamma-delta T cells after stem cell transplantation. By sample fraction, this clone is medium-sized. TCRdb repeated clone calling on the RT-PCR reads with CATT. Of around 6,500 delta-chain clones listed, 25% are singletons. This clonotype originated in a human donor. It is not recorded whose cells these are; they may come from a transplant donor. Sample: gamma-delta T cells.

The CDR3 coding sequence is TGTGCCTGTGACACCGTGGCAATCTCTGGGGGATACGACGTGGGGTACACCGATAAACTCATCTTT. The encoded protein is CACDTVAISGGYDVGYTDKLIF. The V gene is TRDV2, the J gene TRDJ1; the match to TRDD3 covers 12 bases. The CDR3 runs 22 residues. Germline V gene data show CDR1 as GEAIGNYY and CDR2 as EKD. V was clipped by 0 bases and J by 0 bases; unmatched bases: 19.